Shown below are 5 T cell receptor beta chains from a single sample sequenced in a study of cytomegalovirus exposure and HLA in healthy donors. PCR employed 60 Vbeta and 13 Jbeta primers. Assay used: immunoSEQ multiplex PCR; TCRdb lists only in-frame clones, some missing. This specimen shows about 110,000 clones; the ten leading clones hold roughly 3.5%. The sequencing input was PBMCs. These receptors came from a man between 18 and 29 years old in good health and CMV-seronegative.

The chain employs TRBV4-2 and TRBJ1-5; 7 bases line up with TRBD1. Germline V gene data show CDR1 as LGHNA and CDR2 as YNFKEQ. The V and J ends lost 3 bases and 6 bases, in that order; junction bases with no gene match: 5. This CDR3 comprises 14 residues. CDR3 sequence: CASSQGTGVQPQHF. The CDR3 DNA follows: TGTGCCAGCAGCCAGGGTACAGGGGTTCAGCCCCAGCATTTT.

The genes are TRBV7-8 and TRBJ1-5; 9 nucleotides match TRBD1. CDR1 is SGHVS and CDR2 is FQNEAQ in the germline V gene. This CDR3 has 20 residues. V was clipped by 1 base and J by 0 bases; unmatched bases: 13. In nucleotides, the CDR3 is TGTGCCAGCAGCTTAGATGGGGACAGGGATGTGGGGGATAGCAATCAGCCCCAGCATTTT. Protein sequence: CASSLDGDRDVGDSNQPQHF.

The CDR3 reads CASSLTGERVKLFF. CDR3 DNA sequence: TGTGCCAGCAGCTTAACAGGGGAGAGGGTAAAACTGTTTTTT. The genes are TRBV9 and TRBJ1-4; 7 bases map to TRBD1. This CDR3 is built from 14 residues. The germline V gene has CDR1 SGDLS and CDR2 YYNGEE. V lost 4 bases to trimming and J lost 10 bases; unmatched junction nucleotides: 10.

J is TRBJ1-1 and V is TRBV14, with D possibly matching TRBD1 (5 bases). CDR3 length equals 15 residues. CDR1 is SGHDN, CDR2 FVKESK, per germline. V was trimmed by 2 bases and J by 4 bases, leaving 14 bases between them. CDR3 residues: CASSQLRVLGTEAFF. CDR3 sequence (DNA): TGTGCCAGCAGCCAACTCAGGGTTTTGGGCACTGAAGCTTTCTTT.

The V call is TRBV19, the J call TRBJ1-5, with D possibly being TRBD1 (6 bases). Trimming cost V 11 bases and J 0 bases, with 14 bases left between them. The CDR3 is 14 residues long. Germline V gives CDR1 LNHDA, CDR2 SQIVND (reference sequence). CDR3: CAAQQGYSNQPQHF. CDR3 nucleotides: TGTGCCGCTCAACAGGGTTATAGCAATCAGCCCCAGCATTTT.